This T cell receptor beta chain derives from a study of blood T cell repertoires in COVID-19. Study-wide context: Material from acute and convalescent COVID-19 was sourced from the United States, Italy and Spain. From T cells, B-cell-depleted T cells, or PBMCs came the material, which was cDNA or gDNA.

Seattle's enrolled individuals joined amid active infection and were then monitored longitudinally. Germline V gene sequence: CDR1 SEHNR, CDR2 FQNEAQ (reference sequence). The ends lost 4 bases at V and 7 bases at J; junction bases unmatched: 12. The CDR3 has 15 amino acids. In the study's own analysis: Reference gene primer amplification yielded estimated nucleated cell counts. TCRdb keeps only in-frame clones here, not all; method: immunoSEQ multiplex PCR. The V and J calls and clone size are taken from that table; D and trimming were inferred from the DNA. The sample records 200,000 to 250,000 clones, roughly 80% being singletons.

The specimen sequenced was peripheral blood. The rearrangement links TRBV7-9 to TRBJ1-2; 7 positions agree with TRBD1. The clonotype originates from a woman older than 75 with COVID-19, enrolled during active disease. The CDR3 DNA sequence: TGTGCCAGCAGCTCACCAATCGGACAGGAAGCTGGCTACACCTTC. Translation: CASSSPIGQEAGYTF.